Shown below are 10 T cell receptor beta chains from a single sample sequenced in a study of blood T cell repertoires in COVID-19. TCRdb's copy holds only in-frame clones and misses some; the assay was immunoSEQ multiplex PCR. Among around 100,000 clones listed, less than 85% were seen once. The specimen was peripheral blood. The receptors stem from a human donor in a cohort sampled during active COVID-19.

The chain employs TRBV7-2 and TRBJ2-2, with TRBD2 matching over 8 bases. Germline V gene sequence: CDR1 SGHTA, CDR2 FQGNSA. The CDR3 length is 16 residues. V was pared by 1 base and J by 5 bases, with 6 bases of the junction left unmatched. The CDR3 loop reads CASSLDGGARTGELFF. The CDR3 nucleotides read TGTGCCAGCAGCTTAGACGGGGGGGCGAGAACCGGGGAGCTGTTTTTT.

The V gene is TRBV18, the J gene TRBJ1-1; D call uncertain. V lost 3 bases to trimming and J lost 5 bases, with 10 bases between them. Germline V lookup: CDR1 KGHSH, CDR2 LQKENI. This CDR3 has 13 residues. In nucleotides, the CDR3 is TGTGCCAGCTCACCCGGGTCTGGGACTGAAGCTTTCTTT. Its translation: CASSPGSGTEAFF.

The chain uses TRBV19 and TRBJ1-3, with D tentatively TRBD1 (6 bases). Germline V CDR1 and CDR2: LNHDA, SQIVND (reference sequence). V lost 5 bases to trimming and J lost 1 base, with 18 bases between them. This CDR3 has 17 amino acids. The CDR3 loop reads CASSAVNRARSGNTIYF. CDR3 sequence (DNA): TGTGCCAGTAGTGCGGTAAACAGGGCACGATCTGGAAACACCATATATTTT.

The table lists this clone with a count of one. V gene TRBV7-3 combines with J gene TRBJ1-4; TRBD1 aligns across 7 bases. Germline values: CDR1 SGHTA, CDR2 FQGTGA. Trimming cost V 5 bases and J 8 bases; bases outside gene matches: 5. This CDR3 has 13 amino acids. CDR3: CASSLNRGEKLFF. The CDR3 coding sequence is TGTGCCAGCAGCCTGAACAGGGGAGAAAAACTGTTTTTT.

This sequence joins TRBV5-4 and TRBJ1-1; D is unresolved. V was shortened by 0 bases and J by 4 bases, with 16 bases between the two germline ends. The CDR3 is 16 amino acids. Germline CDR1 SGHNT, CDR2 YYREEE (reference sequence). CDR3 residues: CASSLANTGSGTEAFF. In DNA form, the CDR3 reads TGTGCCAGCAGCTTGGCCAATACTGGGTCGGGCACTGAAGCTTTCTTT.

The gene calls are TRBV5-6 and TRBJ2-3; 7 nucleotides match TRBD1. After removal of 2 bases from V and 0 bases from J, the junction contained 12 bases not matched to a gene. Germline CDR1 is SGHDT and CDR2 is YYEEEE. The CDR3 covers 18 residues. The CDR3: CASSFWTGLYSSTDTQYF. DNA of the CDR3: TGTGCCAGCAGCTTTTGGACAGGACTCTATTCTAGCACAGATACGCAGTATTTT. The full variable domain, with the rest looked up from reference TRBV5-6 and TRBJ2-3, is DAGVTQSPTHLIKTRGQQVTLRCSPKSGHDTVSWYQQALGQGPQFIFQYYEEEERQRGNFPDRFSGHQFPNYSSELNVNALLLGDSALYLCASSFWTGLYSSTDTQYFGPGTRLTVL.

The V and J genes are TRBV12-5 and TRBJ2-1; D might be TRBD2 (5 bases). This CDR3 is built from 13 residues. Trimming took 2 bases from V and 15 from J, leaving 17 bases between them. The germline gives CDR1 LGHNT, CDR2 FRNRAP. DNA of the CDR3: TGTGCTAGTGGTTTGCGGGATTGGGATTCCCTGTTCTTC. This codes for CASGLRDWDSLFF. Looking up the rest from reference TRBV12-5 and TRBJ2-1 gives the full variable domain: DARVTQTPRHKVTEMGQEVTMRCQPILGHNTVFWYRQTMMQGLELLAYFRNRAPLDDSGMPKDRFSAEMPDATLATLKIQPSEPRDSAVYFCASGLRDWDSLFFGPGTRLTVL.

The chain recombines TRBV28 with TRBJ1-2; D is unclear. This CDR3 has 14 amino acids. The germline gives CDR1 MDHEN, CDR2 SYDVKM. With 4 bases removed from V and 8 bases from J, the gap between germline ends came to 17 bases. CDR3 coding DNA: TGTGCCAGCAGTTGGCCGGGAGACCAAGAAGGCTACACCTTC. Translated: CASSWPGDQEGYTF.

The CDR3 DNA is TGTGCCAGCAGAGTCCGGCAGGGGGCACACTACACCTTC. Translation gives CASRVRQGAHYTF. The genes are TRBV12-3 or TRBV12-4 and TRBJ1-2; the match to TRBD1 covers 8 bases. Unmatched junction bases numbered 10, after V lost 6 bases and J lost 10 bases. The CDR3 has 13 amino acids.

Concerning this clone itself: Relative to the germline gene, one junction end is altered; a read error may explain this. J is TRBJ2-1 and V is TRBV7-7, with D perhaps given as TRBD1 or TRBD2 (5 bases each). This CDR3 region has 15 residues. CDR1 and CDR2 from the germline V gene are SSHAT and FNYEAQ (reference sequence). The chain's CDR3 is CASSLAGSSYNEQFF. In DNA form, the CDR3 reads TGTGCTAGCAGCTTAGCAGGGAGCTCCTACAATGAGCAGTTCTTC.